The clone carrying this T cell receptor (beta chain) was detected many times. The antigen is unknown. V was cut by 4 bases and J by 2 bases, with 14 bases left in between. The CDR3 covers 16 residues. Germline V gene lookup returns CDR1 MNHNS and CDR2 SASEGT. The data stem from a study of neurological immune-mediated disorders. The unsorted libraries were generated from a total of 2 million PBMCs, which had been stored in RNAlater at -80 C. Broader study findings: HTLV-1-associated myelopathy displayed the greatest TCR clonal expansion, and multiple sclerosis exhibited the smallest, lower than that of healthy controls. The absence of shared CDR3 amino acid sequences among expanded clones across subjects suggests private repertoires in all groups.

5'RACE with 10-nucleotide random UMIs produced the cDNA. TCRdb redid the calling of the 5' RACE reads with MiXCR, one entry per CDR3 protein. The sample yields 27,000 or so distinct CDR3 sequences, around 21% seen once. Material for sequencing was PBMCs. This sequence originates from an older woman in good health. The V call is TRBV6-1, the J call TRBJ2-2; D might be TRBD1 (7 bases). The CDR3 DNA is TGTGCCAGCAGTGGGAGGGGACAGACCAACACCGGGGAGCTGTTTTTT. Protein product: CASSGRGQTNTGELFF.